What follows is one T cell receptor (beta chain) and its context. Its antigen is not identified. This CDR3 comprises 12 residues. The V end was cut by 0 bases, the J end by 12 bases, with 9 bases between. Germline values: CDR1 MGHRA, CDR2 YSYEKL. MiXCR was run by TCRdb on the 5' RACE reads, yielding one entry per CDR3 protein. The data contain 350,000 or so distinct CDR3 sequences, roughly 8.3% of them seen just once; the ten biggest clones take up around 17%. The data originate from a study of T cells after yellow fever vaccination. Points from the study as a whole: Clonotypes shared by both compartments, CD4 and CD8, made up a small share. Post-booster repertoires contained most primary-vaccination clones again (96% CD4, 88% CD8).

The chain joins TRBV4-1 to TRBJ2-1, with D hard to call. This specimen consisted of PBMCs, obtained around 45 days after the first yellow fever vaccination. The receptor's source is a man in his late teens or twenties who received the YFV17D yellow fever vaccine. CDR3 residues: CASSQEGRPQFF. The CDR3 DNA sequence: TGCGCCAGCAGCCAAGAAGGAAGGCCGCAGTTCTTC.